The clone carrying this TCR beta chain has more than one count but fewer than ten. The antigen is not known. From germline, CDR1 is SGHTA and CDR2 FQGNSA. V dropped 5 bases and J dropped 4; count of bases not matched to a gene: 10. This CDR3 has 16 amino acids. Primers included in the PCR were 60 Vbeta and 13 Jbeta primers. TCRdb keeps only in-frame clones here, not all; method: immunoSEQ multiplex PCR. The sample lists 200,000 or so clones, around 85% seen once, with 6.3% in the top ten. The sample originates from a study of cytomegalovirus exposure and HLA in healthy donors. General observations from the study: According to an earlier analysis, most TCR beta V segments yielded productive rearrangements about 90% or about 30% of the time. Reported findings show TCR beta sequences accurately forecast HLA-A and HLA-B alleles in most subjects. Later work found that TCR association rates differed between HLA loci; DRB1 had the most and HLA-C the fewest. Immune exposure data for these donors was limited to CMV serostatus.

This chain uses TRBV7-2 with TRBJ2-1; 8 nucleotides agree with TRBD1. This TCR came from a man aged 35-49 years in good health and CMV-seropositive. The sequencing input was PBMCs. The CDR3 reads CASSRGSGGRYNEQFF. For the CDR3, the DNA is TGTGCCAGCAGCCGGGGCTCAGGGGGCAGATACAATGAGCAGTTCTTC.